Following are 14 T cell receptor beta chains from one sample sequenced in a study of T-cell memory formation after mild COVID-19. MiXCR was run by TCRdb on the 5' RACE reads, yielding one entry per CDR3 protein. The table has fewer than 600,000 distinct CDR3 sequences, less than 25% seen once; the top ten hold 7.5% to 9.5%. Sequencing was carried out using PBMCs or a T cell subset sorted from them (not recorded which). These receptor sequences come from an adult woman who had mild COVID-19 (a few samples of this study predate the infection). Cell type and time point are not known.

This clonotype was seen repeatedly, ten times or more. V usage is TRBV30 and J usage is TRBJ2-2; 8 positions match TRBD2. CDR3 length: 14 residues. Per germline, CDR1 GTSNPN and CDR2 SVGIG (reference sequence). V lost 3 bases to trimming and J lost 3 bases; unmatched junction nucleotides: 3. CDR3 bases: TGTGCCTGGAGGAGCGGGAGTGACACCGGGGAGCTGTTTTTT. Translated: CAWRSGSDTGELFF.

The chain employs TRBV10-3 and TRBJ2-1; TRBD2 matches at 7 bases. This CDR3 comprises 13 residues. V trimming: 0 bases; J trimming: 8 bases; junction bases outside the gene matches: 1. CDR1 ENHRY and CDR2 SYGVKD come from the germline V gene. DNA for the CDR3: TGTGCCATCAGTGAGTCGGGAGGGCATGAGCAGTTCTTC. Amino acid sequence: CAISESGGHEQFF.

This rearrangement joins TRBV19 to TRBJ2-1; 7 nucleotides align to TRBD2. Trimming cost V 3 bases and J 9 bases; bases outside gene matches: 2. CDR1 is LNHDA and CDR2 is SQIVND in the germline V gene (reference sequence). The CDR3 sequence is 12 residues long. In nucleotides, the CDR3 is TGTGCCAGTAGTATCCCGGGAGGTGAGCAGTTCTTC. It specifies CASSIPGGEQFF.

This clonotype appeared a few times. The chain is built from TRBV28 and TRBJ2-7; D is perhaps TRBD2 (6 bases). The V gene lost 8 bases and the J gene lost 2 bases, with 10 bases spanning the gap. The CDR3 covers 12 residues. Per germline, CDR1 MDHEN and CDR2 SYDVKM. The CDR3 protein is CASGGSPYEQYF. DNA for the CDR3: TGTGCCAGCGGGGGGTCTCCCTACGAGCAGTACTTC.

This clonotype has only a few counts. The rearrangement links TRBV5-1 to TRBJ2-7; no clear D. The germline V gene has CDR1 SGHRS and CDR2 YFSETQ. This CDR3 is built from 15 residues. V was shortened by 6 bases and J by 1 base, with 17 bases between the two germline ends. CDR3 protein: CASKIGQVESYEQYF. CDR3 nucleotide sequence: TGCGCCAGCAAAATTGGTCAAGTGGAGTCCTACGAGCAGTACTTC. The full variable domain, with the rest looked up from reference TRBV5-1 and TRBJ2-7, is KAGVTQTPRYLIKTRGQQVTLSCSPISGHRSVSWYQQTPGQGLQFLFEYFSETQRNKGNFPGRFSGRQFSNSRSEMNVSTLELGDSALYLCASKIGQVESYEQYFGPGTRLTVT.

This clonotype was seen only once. The J gene is TRBJ2-3, the V gene TRBV3-1; TRBD1 is a possible D gene (6 bases). Per the germline V gene, CDR1 is LGHDT and CDR2 is YNNKEL (reference sequence). Trimming took 6 bases from V and 5 from J, leaving 15 bases between them. The CDR3 loop spans 14 amino acids. CDR3: CASRSRGYGDTQYF. CDR3 nucleotide sequence: TGTGCCAGCAGATCGAGGGGGTATGGAGATACGCAGTATTTT.

This clonotype was seen only a few times. The chain combines TRBV5-1 with TRBJ2-6, with 8 positions matching TRBD1. This CDR3 region has 18 residues. V trimming: 0 bases; J trimming: 4 bases; junction bases outside the gene matches: 9. Germline CDR1 and CDR2: SGHRS and YFSETQ. The CDR3 DNA follows: TGCGCCAGCAGCTTGGGACAGGGGTTTCGTACGGGGGCCAACGTCCTGACTTTC. It specifies CASSLGQGFRTGANVLTF. Full variable domain (missing parts from reference TRBV5-1 and TRBJ2-6): KAGVTQTPRYLIKTRGQQVTLSCSPISGHRSVSWYQQTPGQGLQFLFEYFSETQRNKGNFPGRFSGRQFSNSRSEMNVSTLELGDSALYLCASSLGQGFRTGANVLTFGAGSRLTVL.

This clonotype was counted between two and nine times. The CDR3 DNA is TGCGCCAGCAGCCAAGGTTGGGCGGACAGGGAGCCCTACGAGCAGTACTTC. Translating it yields CASSQGWADREPYEQYF. The rearrangement joins TRBV4-3 to TRBJ2-7, with TRBD1 matching over 8 bases. Trimming cost V 1 base and J 2 bases; bases outside gene matches: 10. In germline, CDR1 is LGHNA, CDR2 YSLEER. This CDR3 spans 17 amino acids.

CDR3 sequence: CASSLAQGTYNEQFF. The CDR3 coding sequence is TGTGCCAGCAGCTTAGCCCAGGGTACCTACAATGAGCAGTTCTTC. The chain links TRBV7-2 to TRBJ2-1, with TRBD1 as a possible D gene (5 bases). The length of the CDR3 is 15 residues. Germline lookup yields CDR1 SGHTA and CDR2 FQGNSA. Trimming took 0 bases from V and 2 from J, leaving 8 bases between them.

This clonotype has ten or more counts. The chain links TRBV7-6 to TRBJ2-1; TRBD2 matches at 11 bases. V lost 1 base to trimming and J lost 5 bases; unmatched junction nucleotides: 7. This CDR3 is built from 17 residues. Looked up from germline, CDR1 is SGHVS and CDR2 is FNYEAQ. The CDR3 DNA reads TGTGCCAGCAGCTTAGAGATAGCGGGGGGGTTCAACAATGAGCAGTTCTTC. This codes for CASSLEIAGGFNNEQFF.

This clonotype was counted only a few times. The chain uses TRBV28 and TRBJ2-3; 11 bases line up with TRBD2. CDR1 and CDR2 (germline): MDHEN, SYDVKM. The V segment lost 7 bases and the J segment 2 bases; nucleotides outside the gene matches: 14. There are 18 residues in the CDR3. CDR3 loop: CASTSRGLAELFTDTQYF. CDR3 coding DNA: TGTGCCAGCACCTCAAGGGGACTAGCGGAACTGTTCACAGATACGCAGTATTTT.

This clonotype appeared many times. The chain has TRBV18 and TRBJ2-2; D ambiguous. The CDR3 spans 15 residues. The germline V gene has CDR1 KGHSH and CDR2 LQKENI. V lost 3 bases, J lost 1 base, and 9 bases lay in between. The CDR3 sequence: CASSPGNLNTGELFF. DNA for the CDR3: TGTGCCAGCTCACCGGGGAACTTGAACACCGGGGAGCTGTTTTTT.

The sample holds a few counts of this clonotype. For the CDR3, the DNA is TGTGCCAGCAGTCCGTGGGACACCCTCTACGAGCAGTACTTC. Amino acids: CASSPWDTLYEQYF. The rearrangement uses TRBV6-2 or TRBV6-3 and TRBJ2-7, with D perhaps matching TRBD1 (6 bases). The germline gives CDR1 MNHEY, CDR2 SVGEGT. The CDR3 spans 14 residues. V lost 5 bases, J lost 3 bases, and 14 bases lay in between.

The table lists this clonotype with a few counts. V usage is TRBV20-1 and J usage is TRBJ2-1; 10 nucleotides match TRBD2. From germline, CDR1 is DFQATT and CDR2 SNEGSKA (reference sequence). The CDR3 spans 16 residues. V lost 6 bases, J lost 6 bases, and 14 bases stayed unmatched. The CDR3: CSAGALSGRGSNEQFF. The CDR3 bases are TGCAGTGCCGGAGCCTTGAGCGGGAGGGGGTCCAATGAGCAGTTCTTC.